Following are 22 T cell receptor beta chains from one sample sequenced in a study of breast tumors, draining lymph nodes, adjacent tissues. Breast cancer patients provided tissue from their axillary draining lymph nodes. One entry per CDR3 protein results from TCRdb running MiXCR on the multiplex PCR reads. There are approximately 130,000 distinct CDR3 sequences in the sample; 21% occur only once, and 2.2% lies in the top ten. The specimen was axillary lymph node tissue. These receptors were taken from a female donor with breast cancer. Some clones in this sample may be carry-over from other donors' samples.

This clonotype was found many times. The J gene is TRBJ1-4, the V gene TRBV10-1; no clear D gene. Germline V gene sequence: CDR1 WNHNN, CDR2 SYGVQD (reference sequence). The V end was cut by 7 bases, the J end by 0 bases, with 12 bases between. The CDR3 runs 15 residues. The CDR3 loop reads CASTRTAATNEKLFF. CDR3 sequence (DNA): TGCGCCAGCACCAGGACTGCCGCAACTAATGAAAAACTGTTTTTT.

In its sample, this clonotype was seen once. This may be a read error: a much more frequent sequence differs by one nucleotide. V is TRBV12-3 or TRBV12-4 and J is TRBJ2-2, with 11 bases that match TRBD1. CDR3 length: 16 amino acids. The trim removed 7 bases at V and 6 bases at J, leaving 10 bases unmatched. The CDR3 nucleotides are TGTGCCAGCACTGACCTTGGACAGGGGGCTGCCGGGGAGCTGTTTTTT. As protein: CASTDLGQGAAGELFF.

This clonotype was counted at least ten times. V usage is TRBV5-1 and J usage is TRBJ2-5; 10 bases fit TRBD2. From germline, CDR1 is SGHRS and CDR2 YFSETQ. The CDR3 has 15 amino acids. V shed 0 bases, J shed 2 bases, and the junction held 1 base outside the gene matches. The CDR3 bases are TGCGCCAGCAGCTTGGAAGCGGGAGGGCAAGAGACCCAGTACTTC. Its protein is CASSLEAGGQETQYF.

Comment on this clonotype: The conserved phenylalanine or tryptophan normally closing the CDR3 is absent here, so this likely arose from a read error. This rearrangement joins TRBV4-1 to TRBJ1-3; 11 bases are shared with TRBD1. The trim removed 6 bases at V and 4 bases at J, leaving 5 bases unmatched. The CDR3 sequence is 15 residues long. Germline loops: CDR1 MGHRA, CDR2 YSYEKL. The CDR3 region has the DNA TGCGCCAGCAGTCGGGACAGGGGGGCCGGAAACACCATATATCTT. Translated, it gives CASSRDRGAGNTIYL.

This clonotype occurred many times. CDR3 nucleotides: TGTGCCAGTAGTATGTCCATTCGAGGGTGGGACTATGGCTACACCTTC. Translated: CASSMSIRGWDYGYTF. This chain uses TRBV19 with TRBJ1-2; D ambiguous. CDR1 and CDR2 from the germline V gene are LNHDA and SQIVND (reference sequence). This CDR3 contains 16 residues. Trimming took 3 bases from V and 3 from J, leaving 17 bases between them.

In its sample, this clonotype was seen many times. The chain couples TRBV10-1 to TRBJ2-7, with D tentatively TRBD1 (6 bases). Germline V gene sequence: CDR1 WNHNN, CDR2 SYGVQD (reference sequence). The CDR3 is made up of 13 amino acids. V dropped 5 bases and J dropped 2 bases, with 10 bases sitting between them. CDR3 sequence reads: CASSSGTPYEQYF. The CDR3 DNA reads as TGCGCCAGCAGTTCCGGGACACCCTACGAGCAGTACTTC.

A note on this clonotype: A much larger clone differs from this one at a single base, so this may be a read error. The genes are TRBV19 and TRBJ2-7; the match to TRBD2 covers 8 bases. The CDR3 runs 15 residues. Germline lookup yields CDR1 LNHDA and CDR2 SQIVND (reference sequence). Unmatched junction bases numbered 7, after V lost 4 bases and J lost 2 bases. Here the CDR3 DNA reads TGTGCCAGTAGTAGGACAGCGGGAGACACCTACGAGCAGTACTTC. Its translation: CASSRTAGDTYEQYF.

This clonotype appeared many times. V and J are TRBV27 and TRBJ2-1; the D is unclear. Germline assignment: CDR1 MNHEY and CDR2 SMNVEV (reference sequence). This CDR3 has 13 amino acids. V lost 3 bases to trimming and J lost 9 bases, with 12 bases between them. CDR3 sequence (DNA): TGTGCCAGCAGTTTTCTTTCAGAAGCTGAGCAGTTCTTC. Amino acids: CASSFLSEAEQFF.

This sequence joins TRBV28 and TRBJ2-7; D gene unclear. Looked up from germline, CDR1 is MDHEN and CDR2 is SYDVKM. The CDR3 spans 10 residues. Trimming cost V 3 bases and J 7 bases, with 4 bases left between them. This CDR3 is CASSFREQYF. The CDR3 DNA follows: TGTGCCAGCAGTTTCAGGGAGCAGTACTTC.

The chain links TRBV28 to TRBJ1-5, with D perhaps TRBD1 (6 bases). The V gene lost 8 bases and the J gene lost 6 bases, with 14 bases spanning the gap. The CDR3 runs to 13 residues. The germline gives CDR1 MDHEN, CDR2 SYDVKM. CDR3 nucleotide sequence: TGTGCCAGCGGTCCAGGGGTTAGTCAGCCCCAGCATTTT. Its protein is CASGPGVSQPQHF.

Worth noting for this clonotype: A much bigger clone sits one base away, suggesting this may be a read error. The V gene is TRBV6-1, the J gene TRBJ2-3, with 9 nucleotides matching TRBD1. The CDR3 spans 16 residues. The V gene's germline CDR1 is MNHNS and CDR2 SASEGT. The DNA of the CDR3 is TGTGCCGGCAGTCTTGGACAGGGGTTGCGAACAGATACGCAGTATTTT. Translated, it gives CAGSLGQGLRTDTQYF.

Regarding this clonotype: This could be a read error, since a much larger clone is one nucleotide away. The chain has TRBV6-1 and TRBJ2-7; 8 bases are a match to TRBD1. This CDR3 region has 15 residues. V lost 5 bases and J lost 6; bases outside the gene matches: 12. From germline, CDR1 is MNHNS and CDR2 SASEGT. DNA for the CDR3: TGTGCCAGCAGTTCCCTCAGGGGGCGGTTTGTCGAGCAGTACTTC. It translates to CASSSLRGRFVEQYF.

As concerns this clonotype: One junction end does not reproduce the germline sequence, and a read error may be involved. V gene TRBV30 combines with J gene TRBJ1-4; D is unresolved. The CDR3 totals 16 residues. CDR1 and CDR2 from the germline V gene are GTSNPN and SVGIG (reference sequence). The CDR3 loop is CAWRGIRMGPNEKLSF. The CDR3 nucleotides are TGTGCCTGGAGAGGGATTCGGATGGGCCCTAATGAAAAACTGTCTTTT.

A remark on this clonotype: One base away lies a much larger clone, so this may be a sequencing read error. The rearrangement uses TRBV27 and TRBJ2-1; D uncertain. CDR1 and CDR2 from the germline V gene are MNHEY and SMNVEV (reference sequence). The CDR3 spans 11 residues. The CDR3 DNA reads TGTTCCAGCAGTTGGTACAATGAGCAGTTCTTC. Translating it yields CSSSWYNEQFF.

This clonotype was detected ten times or more. The chain uses TRBV14 and TRBJ2-1; D not resolved. This CDR3 region has 15 residues. CDR1 and CDR2 from the germline V gene are SGHDN and FVKESK. V lost 6 bases, J lost 2 bases, and 14 bases lay in between. DNA of the CDR3: TGTGCCAGCAGTACTTCAAGGTACACCTACAATGAGCAGTTCTTC. Protein sequence: CASSTSRYTYNEQFF.

This clonotype was seen more than once but under ten times. Likely a read error: the CDR3 ends without its conserved phenylalanine or tryptophan. The rearrangement uses TRBV2 and TRBJ2-7; D call uncertain. Germline V gene sequence: CDR1 SNHLY, CDR2 FYNNEI. The V gene lost 5 bases and the J gene lost 3 bases, with 2 bases spanning the gap. The CDR3 spans 10 residues. The CDR3 sequence is CASSSYEQYS. CDR3 bases: TGTGCCAGCAGTAGCTACGAGCAGTACTCC.

This clonotype was observed many times. V is TRBV29-1 and J is TRBJ1-2, with TRBD1 matching over 8 bases. The ends lost 6 bases at V and 7 bases at J; junction bases unmatched: 1. This CDR3 contains 10 residues. Germline V gene data show CDR1 as SQVTM and CDR2 as ANQGSEA. CDR3 nucleotide sequence: TGCAGCGTCGGACAGGGTGGCTACACCTTC. Amino acid sequence: CSVGQGGYTF.

This clonotype has at least ten counts. The V and J genes are TRBV6-5 and TRBJ1-2, with D possibly matching TRBD1 (5 bases). CDR3 size: 11 residues. Trimming took 10 bases from V and 6 from J, leaving 12 bases between them. Germline V gene lookup returns CDR1 MNHEY and CDR2 SVGAGI. The CDR3 is CAISGVHGYTF. For the CDR3, the DNA is TGTGCCATCTCGGGGGTTCATGGCTACACCTTC.

There are many counts of this clonotype. This chain connects TRBV10-3 to TRBJ1-4; D is perhaps TRBD1 (5 bases). CDR1 ENHRY and CDR2 SYGVKD come from the germline V gene. The V end was cut by 3 bases, the J end by 4 bases, with 9 bases between. The CDR3 spans 14 residues. Here the CDR3 reads CAISDGTGNEKLFF. For the CDR3, the DNA is TGTGCCATCAGTGACGGGACCGGTAATGAAAAACTGTTTTTT.

This clonotype was observed at least ten times. The rearrangement joins TRBV20-1 to TRBJ2-5; 10 bases are shared with TRBD2. CDR1 is DFQATT and CDR2 is SNEGSKA in the germline V gene (reference sequence). With V trimmed by 5 bases and J by 4 bases, 10 bases remained unmatched. There are 15 residues in the CDR3. The CDR3 region is CSADTTSGYRETQYF. Here the CDR3 DNA reads TGCAGTGCTGACACGACTAGCGGGTATCGAGAGACCCAGTACTTC.

This clonotype was picked up many times. This sequence joins TRBV20-1 and TRBJ2-1, with 14 bases aligning to TRBD2. The ends lost 6 bases at V and 0 bases at J; junction bases unmatched: 19. Germline CDR1 is DFQATT and CDR2 is SNEGSKA (reference sequence). The CDR3 has 21 amino acids. CDR3 sequence reads: CSADPVGGLAGVESSYNEQFF. CDR3 in DNA: TGCAGTGCCGACCCTGTAGGGGGACTAGCGGGAGTAGAGAGCTCCTACAATGAGCAGTTCTTC.

This clonotype appeared many times. The chain couples TRBV3-1 to TRBJ2-1; D gene uncertain. Trimming took 1 base from V and 5 from J, leaving 9 bases between them. Germline CDR1 LGHDT, CDR2 YNNKEL (reference sequence). The CDR3 contains 14 residues. The CDR3 reads CASSQGDLNNEQFF. CDR3 bases: TGTGCCAGCAGCCAAGGTGACCTGAACAATGAGCAGTTCTTC.